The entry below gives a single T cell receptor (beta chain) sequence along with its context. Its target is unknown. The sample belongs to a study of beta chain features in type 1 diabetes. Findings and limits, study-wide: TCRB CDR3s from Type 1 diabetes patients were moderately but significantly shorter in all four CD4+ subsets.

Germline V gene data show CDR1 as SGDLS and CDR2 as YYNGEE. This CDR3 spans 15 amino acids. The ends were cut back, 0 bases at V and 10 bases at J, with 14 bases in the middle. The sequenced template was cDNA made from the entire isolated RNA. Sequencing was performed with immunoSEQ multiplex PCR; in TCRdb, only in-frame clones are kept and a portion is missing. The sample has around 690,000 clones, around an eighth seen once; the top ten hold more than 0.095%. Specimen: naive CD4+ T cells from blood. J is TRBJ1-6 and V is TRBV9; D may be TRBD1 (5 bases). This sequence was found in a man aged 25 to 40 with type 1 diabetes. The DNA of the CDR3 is TGTGCCAGCAGCGTAGCTGGCGAGGGGTGGTCACCCCTCCACTTT. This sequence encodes CASSVAGEGWSPLHF.